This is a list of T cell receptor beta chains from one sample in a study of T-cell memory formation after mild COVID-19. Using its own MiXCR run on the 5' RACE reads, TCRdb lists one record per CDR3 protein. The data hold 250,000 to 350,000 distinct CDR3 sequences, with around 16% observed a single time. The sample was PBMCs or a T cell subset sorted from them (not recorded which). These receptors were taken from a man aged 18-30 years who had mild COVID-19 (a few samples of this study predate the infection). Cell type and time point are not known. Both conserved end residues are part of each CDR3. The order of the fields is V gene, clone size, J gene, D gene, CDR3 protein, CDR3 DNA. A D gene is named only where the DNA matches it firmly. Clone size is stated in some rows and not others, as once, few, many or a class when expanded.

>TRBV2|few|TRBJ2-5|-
CALTDGLNQETQYF
TGTGCCTTAACGGACGGGTTAAACCAAGAGACCCAGTACTTC
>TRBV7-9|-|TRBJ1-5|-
CASSRQGDQPQHF
TGTGCCAGCAGCCGACAAGGGGACCAGCCCCAGCATTTT
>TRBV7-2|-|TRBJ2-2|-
CASSLSVGVTGELFF
TGTGCCAGCAGCTTATCGGTAGGAGTCACCGGGGAGCTGTTTTTT
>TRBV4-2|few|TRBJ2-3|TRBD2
CASRGAGLAGGPGSDTQYF
TGTGCCAGCAGAGGGGCGGGACTAGCGGGGGGGCCTGGGTCAGATACGCAGTATTTT
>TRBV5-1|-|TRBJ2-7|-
CASSLTFYEQYF
TGCGCCAGCAGCTTGACTTTTTACGAGCAGTACTTC
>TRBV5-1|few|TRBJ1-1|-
CASSPLGRENTEAFF
TGCGCCAGCAGCCCCCTGGGACGGGAGAACACTGAAGCTTTCTTT
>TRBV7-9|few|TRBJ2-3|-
CASSPFRDTQYF
TGTGCCAGCAGCCCTTTCAGAGATACGCAGTATTTT
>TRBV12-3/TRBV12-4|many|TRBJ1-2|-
CASSLIQGFIYGYTF
TGTGCCAGCAGTTTAATTCAGGGTTTCATCTATGGCTACACCTTC
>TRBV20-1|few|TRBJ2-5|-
CSARDLTSIETQYF
TGCAGTGCTAGAGATCTAACTAGCATAGAGACCCAGTACTTC
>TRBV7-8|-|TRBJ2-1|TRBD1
CASSLVGTGLYNEQFF
TGTGCCAGCAGCTTAGTCGGGACAGGGTTGTACAATGAGCAGTTCTTC
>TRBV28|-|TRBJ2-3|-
CASSYGQRSTDTQYF
TGTGCCAGCAGCTACGGACAGCGAAGCACAGATACGCAGTATTTT
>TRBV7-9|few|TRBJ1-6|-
CASNLPNSPLHF
TGTGCCAGCAACCTCCCTAATTCACCCCTCCACTTT
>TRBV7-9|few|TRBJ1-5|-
CASSAPGAGSQPQHF
TGTGCCAGCAGCGCTCCCGGGGCCGGCAGTCAGCCCCAGCATTTT
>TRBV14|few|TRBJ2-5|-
CASSQAVGRQETQYF
TGTGCCAGCAGCCAAGCGGTAGGGCGCCAAGAGACCCAGTACTTC
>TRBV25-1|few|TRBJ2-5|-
CASKGGTQYF
TGTGCCAGCAAGGGGGGGACCCAGTACTTC
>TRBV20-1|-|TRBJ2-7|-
CSAGGPYEQYF
TGCAGTGCCGGGGGGCCTTACGAGCAGTACTTC
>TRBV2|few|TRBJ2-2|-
CASSDSSGRIGELFF
TGTGCCAGCAGTGACTCCTCAGGTCGGATCGGGGAGCTGTTTTTT
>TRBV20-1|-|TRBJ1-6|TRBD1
CSASGSYRGGSPLHF
TGCAGTGCTAGCGGAAGTTACAGGGGAGGCTCACCCCTCCACTTT
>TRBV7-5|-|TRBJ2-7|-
CISVPEAETSGGSYEQYF
-
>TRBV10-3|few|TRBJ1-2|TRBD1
CAISESGTRGDYGYTF
TGTGCCATCAGTGAGTCCGGGACCAGGGGGGACTATGGCTACACCTTC
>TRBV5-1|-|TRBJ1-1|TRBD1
CASSPRGWGRGTEAFF
TGCGCCAGCAGCCCCAGGGGGTGGGGGCGCGGCACTGAAGCTTTCTTT
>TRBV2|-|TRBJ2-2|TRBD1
CASNQGAGELFF
TGTGCCAGCAACCAGGGGGCCGGGGAGCTGTTTTTT
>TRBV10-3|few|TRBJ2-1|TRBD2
CAISVVAGGHNEQFF
TGTGCCATCAGTGTGGTAGCGGGGGGGCACAATGAGCAGTTCTTC
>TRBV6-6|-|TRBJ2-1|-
CASSYYRARGVPDEQFF
TGTGCCAGCAGTTACTACAGGGCCCGGGGGGTCCCCGATGAGCAGTTCTTC
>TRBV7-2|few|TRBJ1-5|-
CASSLFRGRANQPQHF
TGTGCCAGCAGCTTATTTCGGGGGCGAGCAAATCAGCCCCAGCATTTT
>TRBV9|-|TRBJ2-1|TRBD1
CASSPRDRDLNEQFF
TGTGCCAGCAGCCCCCGGGACAGAGATCTGAATGAGCAGTTCTTC
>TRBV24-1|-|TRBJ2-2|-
CATSAGSRTGELFF
TGTGCCACCAGTGCCGGGAGTCGGACCGGGGAGCTGTTTTTT
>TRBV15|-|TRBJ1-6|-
CATSRGGGEPNSPLHF
TGTGCCACCAGCAGAGGGGGAGGGGAGCCGAATTCACCCCTCCACTTT
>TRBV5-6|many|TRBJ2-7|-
CASSQTTDLIFEQYF
TGTGCCAGCAGCCAAACCACCGACTTGATATTCGAGCAGTACTTC
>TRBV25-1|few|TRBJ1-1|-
CASSDPGQAFF
TGTGCCAGCAGTGACCCCGGACAGGCTTTCTTT
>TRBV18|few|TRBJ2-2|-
CASSPPDTGELFF
TGTGCCAGCTCACCACCGGACACCGGGGAGCTGTTTTTT
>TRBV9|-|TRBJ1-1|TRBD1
CASSVGTGTGRFEAFF
TGTGCCAGCAGCGTCGGCACCGGGACAGGGAGATTTGAAGCTTTCTTT
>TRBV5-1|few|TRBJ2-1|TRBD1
CASSFTGGNEQFF
TGCGCCAGCAGCTTCACAGGGGGGAATGAGCAGTTCTTC
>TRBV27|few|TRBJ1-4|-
CATRRASTNEKLFF
TGTGCCACCAGGCGGGCCTCAACTAATGAAAAACTGTTTTTT
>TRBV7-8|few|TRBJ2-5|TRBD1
CASSPRTGSETQYF
TGTGCCAGCAGCCCAAGGACAGGGTCGGAGACCCAGTACTTC
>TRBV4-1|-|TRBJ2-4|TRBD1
CASSHPWATGVKNIQYF
TGCGCCAGCAGCCACCCCTGGGCCACAGGGGTAAAAAACATTCAGTACTTC
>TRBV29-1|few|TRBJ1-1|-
CSASRDLNTEAFF
TGCAGCGCTTCCAGGGACCTGAACACTGAAGCTTTCTTT
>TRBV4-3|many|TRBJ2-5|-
CASSLHRGETQYF
TGCGCCAGCAGCCTGCACCGGGGGGAGACCCAGTACTTC
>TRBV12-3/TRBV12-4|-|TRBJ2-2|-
CASSLAPIHSNTGELFF
TGTGCCAGCAGTTTAGCGCCAATCCACAGCAACACCGGGGAGCTGTTTTTT
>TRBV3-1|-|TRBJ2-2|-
CASSRQTDRTGELFF
TGTGCCAGCAGCCGTCAAACCGACAGGACCGGGGAGCTGTTTTTT
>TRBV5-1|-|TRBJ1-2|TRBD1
CASSPAGGTGQSYGYTF
TGCGCCAGCAGCCCCGCCGGAGGAACGGGACAGAGCTATGGCTACACCTTC
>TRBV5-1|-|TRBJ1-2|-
CASSLGAGEGYTF
TGCGCCAGCAGCTTGGGAGCAGGAGAGGGCTACACCTTC
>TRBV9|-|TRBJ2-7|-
CASSVRDGYYEQYF
TGTGCCAGCAGCGTCCGGGACGGCTACTACGAGCAGTACTTC
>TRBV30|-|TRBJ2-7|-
CAWSEESGEPLYEQYF
TGTGCCTGGAGTGAAGAGTCAGGGGAACCCCTCTACGAGCAGTACTTC
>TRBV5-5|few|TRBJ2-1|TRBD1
CASSFSFTQGASEQFF
TGTGCCAGCAGCTTTTCTTTTACACAGGGGGCGAGTGAGCAGTTCTTC
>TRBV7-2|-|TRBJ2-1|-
CASSWRGTWGNNEQFF
TGTGCCAGCAGCTGGAGAGGCACTTGGGGGAACAATGAGCAGTTCTTC
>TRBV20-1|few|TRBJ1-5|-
CSARVGLDNQPQHF
TGCAGTGCTAGAGTCGGCCTCGATAATCAGCCCCAGCATTTT